These 9 T cell receptor beta chains originate from one sample sequenced in a study of spatial heterogeneity in lung cancer. The sample's time point: sample taken at primary tumor resection. TCRdb independently ran MiXCR on the 5' RACE reads; one entry per CDR3 protein. The sample lists fewer than 45,000 distinct CDR3 sequences, roughly 7.2% seen once, with around 30% in the top ten. Here the sequenced sample was PBMCs, taken at surgery. Receptors were obtained from a female donor with early-stage non-small cell lung cancer.

This chain links TRBV30 with TRBJ1-2; TRBD1 aligns across 7 bases. The CDR3 contains 13 residues. J gave up 4 bases and V 2 bases, and 4 bases lay outside the gene matches. The germline V gene has CDR1 GTSNPN and CDR2 SVGIG (reference sequence). CDR3 sequence: CAWSRDRPYGYTF. The CDR3 bases are TGTGCCTGGAGTAGGGACAGACCCTATGGCTACACCTTC.

This clonotype was seen at least ten times. The chain joins TRBV15 to TRBJ2-1; possible D gene TRBD2, 6 bases. Germline V gene sequence: CDR1 LNHNV, CDR2 YYDKDF (reference sequence). V lost 2 bases, J lost 8 bases, and 10 bases lay in between. The CDR3 covers 13 residues. Written as DNA, the CDR3 is TGTGCCACCAGCAGACCAGGAGGGTATGAGCAGTTCTTC. Translation gives CATSRPGGYEQFF.

This clonotype has ten or more counts. The V call is TRBV2, the J call TRBJ2-5; 10 bases are a match to TRBD1. V was clipped by 5 bases and J by 5 bases; unmatched bases: 5. This CDR3 comprises 14 residues. CDR1 is SNHLY, CDR2 FYNNEI, per germline. This CDR3 reads CASSRDRGRETQYF. The CDR3 nucleotides read TGTGCCAGCAGTCGGGACAGGGGAAGGGAGACCCAGTACTTC.

This clonotype was seen ten or more times. CDR3 residues: CASSPIFRGEKLFF. Here the CDR3 DNA reads TGTGCCAGCAGCCCTATTTTCCGGGGGGAAAAACTGTTTTTT. V is TRBV7-8 and J is TRBJ1-4; D possibly corresponds to TRBD1 (5 bases). From germline, CDR1 is SGHVS and CDR2 FQNEAQ. Between the trimmed V and J ends, which lost 5 bases and 8 bases, there was a span of 15 bases. This CDR3 has 14 residues.

At least ten counts were recorded for this clonotype. The chain joins TRBV3-1 to TRBJ2-1; D is possibly TRBD1 or TRBD2 (5 bases each). V shed 4 bases and J shed 8 bases, with 15 bases lying between them. The CDR3 loop spans 14 amino acids. From germline, CDR1 is LGHDT and CDR2 YNNKEL (reference sequence). DNA for the CDR3: TGTGCCAGCAGCCCAGTTGAGGGGTTCGATGAGCAGTTCTTC. Its translation is CASSPVEGFDEQFF.

The chain carries TRBV28 and TRBJ2-1, with D maybe TRBD2 (5 bases). V shed 7 bases and J shed 7 bases, with 23 bases lying between them. Germline CDR1 is MDHEN and CDR2 is SYDVKM. The CDR3 has 16 residues. The CDR3 nucleotides read TGTGCCAGCATCCCCCTGATAGGACTGAGGGAGAATGAGCAGTTCTTC. Translation gives CASIPLIGLRENEQFF. The variable domain in full, with the rest retrieved from reference TRBV28 and TRBJ2-1, is DVKVTQSSRYLVKRTGEKVFLECVQDMDHENMFWYRQDPGLGLRLIYFSYDVKMKEKGDIPEGYSVSREKKERFSLILESASTNQTSMYLCASIPLIGLRENEQFFGPGTRLTVL.

This clonotype was observed at least ten times. The chain recombines TRBV9 with TRBJ2-1, with a weak D call TRBD1 (6 bases). The CDR3 is 15 amino acids. Germline V lookup: CDR1 SGDLS, CDR2 YYNGEE. Between the trimmed V and J ends, which lost 4 bases and 8 bases, there was a span of 19 bases. CDR3 amino acids: CASSFAGTLQDEQFF. In DNA, the CDR3 is TGTGCCAGCAGCTTCGCCGGGACACTTCAGGATGAGCAGTTCTTC. The whole variable domain, filled in from reference TRBV9 and TRBJ2-1, reads DSGVTQTPKHLITATGQRVTLRCSPRSGDLSVYWYQQSLDQGLQFLIQYYNGEERAKGNILERFSAQQFPDLHSELNLSSLELGDSALYFCASSFAGTLQDEQFFGPGTRLTVL.

Ten or more counts support this clonotype. The chain is built from TRBV7-9 and TRBJ2-3; 8 bases are a match to TRBD1. CDR1 and CDR2 from the germline V gene are SEHNR and FQNEAQ (reference sequence). V dropped 3 bases and J dropped 3; count of bases not matched to a gene: 5. CDR3 length: 15 amino acids. In nucleotides, the CDR3 is TGTGCCAGCAGCTTCCGGACAGGGTTAACAGATACGCAGTATTTT. It codes for CASSFRTGLTDTQYF. Together with reference TRBV7-9 and TRBJ2-3, the CDR3 gives the full variable domain: DTGVSQNPRHKITKRGQNVTFRCDPISEHNRLYWYRQTLGQGPEFLTYFQNEAQLEKSRLLSDRFSAERPKGSFSTLEIQRTEQGDSAMYLCASSFRTGLTDTQYFGPGTRLTVL.

In this sample, this clonotype turned up many times. This chain uses TRBV28 with TRBJ2-7; the D is unclear. CDR1 and CDR2 from the germline V gene are MDHEN and SYDVKM. This CDR3 comprises 15 residues. V was cut by 2 bases and J by 6 bases, with 17 bases left in between. CDR3: CASSLVTQWASEQYF. The CDR3 region has the DNA TGTGCCAGCAGTTTAGTAACTCAATGGGCCTCCGAGCAGTACTTC.